The sample holds a few counts of the clone carrying this T cell receptor beta chain. TCRdb itself ran the 5' RACE reads through MiXCR, one entry per CDR3 protein. This table holds 150,000 to 200,000 distinct CDR3 sequences, approximately 20% found once. The data derive from a study of CD8 T cells in ankylosing spondylitis. The CDR3 has 13 amino acids. V trimming: 4 bases; J trimming: 6 bases; junction bases outside the gene matches: 4. CDR1 and CDR2 (germline): SGHAT, FQNNGV. The chain has TRBV11-2 and TRBJ2-7; 9 bases fit TRBD2. The specimen was blood, either unsorted or a sorted T cell fraction (not recorded which). This clonotype was sampled from a male donor with ankylosing spondylitis or in good health (not recorded which). For the CDR3, the DNA is TGTGCCAGCAGCTCCGGACTAGCGAGCGAGCAGTACTTC. Its translation is CASSSGLASEQYF.